These T cell receptor beta chains were read from a single sample in a study of CD8 T cells in ankylosing spondylitis. One entry per CDR3 protein results from TCRdb running MiXCR on the 5' RACE reads. The data show about 220,000 distinct CDR3 sequences, with about 18% seen just once and about 42% held by the top ten. The sample taken for sequencing was blood, either unsorted or a sorted T cell fraction (not recorded which). These receptors were obtained from a male donor with ankylosing spondylitis. Each CDR3 is given with its conserved first and last residue. D genes are given only for firm matches. Only some rows state a clone size, as once, few, many or a class for expanded clones.

TRBJ2-7,.,.,TRBV4-1,TGCGCCAGCAGCCCGAGGGACATAGCCTACGAGCAGTACTTC,CASSPRDIAYEQYF
TRBJ2-7,.,.,TRBV7-2,TGTGCCAGCAGCTTAGGTTTGGAGGGCTACGAGCAGTACTTC,CASSLGLEGYEQYF
TRBJ1-2,.,TRBD1,TRBV4-3,TGCGCCAGCAGCCACGAGGGACAGGGGGCGGTTAACTATGGCTACACCTTC,CASSHEGQGAVNYGYTF
TRBJ1-1,few,.,TRBV25-1,TGTGCCAGCAGGCATCCGACGGGAGGGAATGACACTGAAGCTTTCTTT,CASRHPTGGNDTEAFF
TRBJ2-7,.,.,TRBV19,TGTGCCAGTAGTGACATCTACTCCTACGAGCAGTACTTC,CASSDIYSYEQYF
TRBJ1-1,.,TRBD1,TRBV20-1,TGCAGTGCTAGGTACTCAGGGGGCAACACTGAAGCTTTCTTT,CSARYSGGNTEAFF
TRBJ1-6,few,.,TRBV11-2,TGTGCCAGCAGCTTAAGTGCAGGGGACCTTTCACCCCTCCACTTT,CASSLSAGDLSPLHF
TRBJ2-7,few,TRBD2,TRBV4-3,TGCGCCAGCAGCCAATCTCTAGCGGGAGGGGGCGAGCAGTACTTC,CASSQSLAGGGEQYF
TRBJ1-2,.,TRBD1,TRBV27,TGTGCCAGCAGTTCCGGGACAGGGGGCTCATCTAACTATGGCTACACCTTC,CASSSGTGGSSNYGYTF
TRBJ1-1,few,.,TRBV29-1,TGCAGCGTTGAAAAGGTTTCTGAAGCTTTCTTT,CSVEKVSEAFF
TRBJ2-1,few,.,TRBV12-3/TRBV12-4,TGTGCCAGCAGTTTTTGGGACACTGATGAGCAGTTCTTC,CASSFWDTDEQFF